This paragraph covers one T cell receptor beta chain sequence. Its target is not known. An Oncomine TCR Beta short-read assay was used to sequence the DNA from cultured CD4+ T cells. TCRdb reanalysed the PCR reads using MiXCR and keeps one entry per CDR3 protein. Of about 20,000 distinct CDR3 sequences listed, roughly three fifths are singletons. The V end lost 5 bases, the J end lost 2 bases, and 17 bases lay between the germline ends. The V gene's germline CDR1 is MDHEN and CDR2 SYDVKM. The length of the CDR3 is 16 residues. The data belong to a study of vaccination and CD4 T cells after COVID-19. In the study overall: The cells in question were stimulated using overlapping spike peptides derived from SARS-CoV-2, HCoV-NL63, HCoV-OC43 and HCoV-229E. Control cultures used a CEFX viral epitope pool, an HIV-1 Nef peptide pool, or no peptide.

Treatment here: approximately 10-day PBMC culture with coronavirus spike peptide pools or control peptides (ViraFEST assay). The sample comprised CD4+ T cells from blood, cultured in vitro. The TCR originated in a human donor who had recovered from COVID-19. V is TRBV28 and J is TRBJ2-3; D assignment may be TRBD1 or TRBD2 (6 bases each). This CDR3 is CASSPPRGVATDTQYF. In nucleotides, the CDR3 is TGTGCCAGCAGTCCCCCGAGGGGGGTCGCCACAGATACGCAGTATTTT.